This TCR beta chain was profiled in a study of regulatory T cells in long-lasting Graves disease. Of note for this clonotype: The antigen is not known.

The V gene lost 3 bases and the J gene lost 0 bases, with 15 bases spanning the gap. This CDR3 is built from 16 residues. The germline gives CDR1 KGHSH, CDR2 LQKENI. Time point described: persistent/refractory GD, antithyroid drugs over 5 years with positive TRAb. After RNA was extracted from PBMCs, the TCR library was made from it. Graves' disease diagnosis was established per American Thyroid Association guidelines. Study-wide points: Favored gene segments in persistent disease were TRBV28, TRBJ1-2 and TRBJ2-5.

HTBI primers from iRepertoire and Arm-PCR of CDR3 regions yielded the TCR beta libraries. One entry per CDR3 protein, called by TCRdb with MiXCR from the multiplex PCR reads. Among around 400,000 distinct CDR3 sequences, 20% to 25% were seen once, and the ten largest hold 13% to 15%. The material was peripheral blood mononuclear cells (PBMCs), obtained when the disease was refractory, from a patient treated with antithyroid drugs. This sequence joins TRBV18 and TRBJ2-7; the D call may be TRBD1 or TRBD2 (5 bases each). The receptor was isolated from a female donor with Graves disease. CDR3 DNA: TGTGCCAGCTCACCTGGTCAGGGCGGGCCCTCCTACGAGCAGTACTTC. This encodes CASSPGQGGPSYEQYF.